The T cell receptor beta chain under discussion was sequenced for a study of blood T cell repertoires in COVID-19. For the study at large: In each case, the material was cDNA or gDNA derived from T cells, B-cell-depleted T cells, or PBMCs.

Produced via immunoSEQ multiplex PCR; TCRdb's table is partial and in-frame only. This sample has 300,000 to 400,000 clones, with more than 75% found just once. As to this clone: Mismatch with germline at one junction end may stem from a read error.

Germline CDR1 is MNHEY and CDR2 is SVGEGT. The CDR3 runs to 15 residues. Residents of about two dozen US areas, aged roughly 18 to 89 years, made up the participants. Participants were placed into cohorts based on the clinical history they reported. Cohort 3 donors counted as recovered after two negative PCRs, clearance, or resolved symptoms. The sample taken for sequencing was PBMCs or T cells enriched from blood (not recorded which). This receptor was identified in a woman aged 25 to 39 who had recovered from COVID-19. The V call is TRBV6-2 or TRBV6-3, the J call TRBJ1-2; unclear D gene. Written as DNA, the CDR3 is TGTGCCAGCAGTTACTCGAGGGAGTTCGGCTATGGCTGCACCTTC. Its protein is CASSYSREFGYGCTF.